A selection of T cell receptor beta chains follows, all from one sample in a study of shared clonotypes between healthy human individuals. Using immunoSEQ multiplex PCR, the repertoire was profiled, and TCRdb retains in-frame clones only, with some absent. The sample carries around 2.5 million clones, over 85% recorded once. Sequenced input: naive CD4+ T cells from PBMCs. These receptors were collected from a man between 18 and 29 years old in good health. Some clones in this sample may be carry-over from other donors' samples. Both conserved end residues are trimmed from each CDR3.

j_gene | v_gene | CDR3aa
TRBJ2-5 | TRBV7-6 | ASSLPQEGQY
TRBJ2-4 | TRBV2 | ASSDRAKNIQY
TRBJ2-5 | TRBV7-3 | ASSLVGTGGETQY
TRBJ2-3 | TRBV28 | ASSSPRDGSGNTDTQY
TRBJ2-5 | TRBV29-1 | SARDRGVGETQY
TRBJ2-7 | TRBV9 | ASSPGQGSMAYEQY
TRBJ2-3 | TRBV2 | ASSERTQPRTDTQY
TRBJ2-5 | TRBV5-4 | ASSSESQETQY
TRBJ1-2 | TRBV6-5 | ASSYSRGHYGYT
TRBJ1-1 | TRBV6-6 | ASSDPRGYFTEAF
TRBJ2-7 | TRBV18 | ASSPMATTRLREQY
TRBJ1-4 | TRBV5-4 | ASSRDSTNEKLF
TRBJ2-5 | TRBV7-8 | ASSLGRALETQY
TRBJ2-7 | TRBV19 | ASSFLGAAYYEQY
TRBJ1-2 | TRBV7-2 | ASSLDGGQGYGYT
TRBJ2-7 | TRBV5-5 | ASSFRQPTYEQY
TRBJ1-3 | TRBV2 | ASSDQGTGNTIY
TRBJ1-1 | TRBV19 | ASSDTGRVGAF
TRBJ1-5 | TRBV6-1 | ASGDSGGQPQH
TRBJ2-1 | TRBV6-6 | ASSVGQGDYNEQF
TRBJ2-1 | TRBV11-2 | ASSFEGGGSYNEQF
TRBJ2-1 | TRBV5-4 | ASSLPAGDNEQF
TRBJ1-4 | TRBV27 | ASSPSDRGNEKLF
TRBJ2-2 | TRBV27 | ASSFVLAGGNGELF
TRBJ1-3 | TRBV5-4 | ASSPAGTGVNTIY
TRBJ2-2 | TRBV15 | ATSGSGTGELF
TRBJ2-1 | TRBV7-8 | ASSLAGGSYEQF
TRBJ2-3 | TRBV9 | ASSVVGRVGTQY
TRBJ2-2 | TRBV5-6 | ASSLPGQGVTGELF
TRBJ2-3 | TRBV28 | ASSLRPGRGTSGRGSDTQY
TRBJ1-2 | TRBV5-1 | ASSEPGHYGYT
TRBJ2-1 | TRBV5-6 | ASSLSRTSGSINEQF
TRBJ2-7 | TRBV11-2 | ASSPRDLYYEQY
TRBJ2-7 | TRBV7-9 | TSSGNEQY
TRBJ1-1 | TRBV10-3 | AISGLQGTEAF
TRBJ2-3 | TRBV5-4 | ASSLRTSGTDTQY
TRBJ2-6 | TRBV10-2 | ASSDGLSGANVLT
TRBJ2-3 | TRBV7-2 | ASSLAGTPTPAYTQY
TRBJ2-1 | TRBV9 | ASSVWGGIEQF
TRBJ1-4 | TRBV5-1 | ASSHPPGELF
TRBJ1-1 | TRBV2 | ASSPRQGAGTEAF
TRBJ1-4 | TRBV2 | ASRGSTREKLF
TRBJ1-1 | TRBV30 | AWSVGPWGNTEAF
TRBJ2-3 | TRBV5-4 | ASSPGLAGEIDTQY
TRBJ1-4 | TRBV5-1 | ASSLTSPRGTTNEKLF